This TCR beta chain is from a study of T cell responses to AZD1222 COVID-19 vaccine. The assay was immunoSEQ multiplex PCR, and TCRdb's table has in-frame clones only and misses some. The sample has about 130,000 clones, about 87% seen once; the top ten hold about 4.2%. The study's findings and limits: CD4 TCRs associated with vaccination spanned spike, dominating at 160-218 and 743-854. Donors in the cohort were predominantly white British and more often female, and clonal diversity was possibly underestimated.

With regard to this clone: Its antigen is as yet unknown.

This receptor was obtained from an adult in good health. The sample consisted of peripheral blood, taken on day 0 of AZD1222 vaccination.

CDR3 nucleotides: TGTGCCAGTAGGTCCCGGGACAGGGGGGACTATGGCTACACCTTC. Its protein is CASRSRDRGDYGYTF. The genes are TRBV19 and TRBJ1-2, with 11 bases aligning to TRBD1. The germline CDR1 and CDR2 sequences are LNHDA and SQIVND (reference sequence). Losses at the gene ends were 6 bases for V and 3 bases for J; bases not matched to a gene: 6. The CDR3 extends over 15 amino acids.